The text below deals with one T cell receptor beta chain. Its specific antigen is unknown. No qualities accompany the bases; no much larger clone lies one base away. The germline V end is reduced by 3 bases and the J end by 5 bases; junction bases left unmatched: 9. The germline V gene (reference sequence) specifies DFQATT as CDR1 and SNEGSKA as CDR2. The CDR3 measures 15 amino acids from cysteine to phenylalanine. Only CDR3 DNA remains: 45 bases, in frame from the first base. This specimen belongs to a study of blood T cell repertoires in COVID-19 (TCRdb year 2020). General notes on the study: Samples covering the acute and convalescent phases of COVID-19 were provided by collaborators in the United States, Italy and Spain. The material from the prospective study consisted of cDNA or gDNA derived from T cells, B-cell-depleted T cells, or PBMCs. Subjects who had been exposed to COVID-19, were actively infected with it, or had recovered from it provided the deeply sampled blood TCRbeta repertoires that made up the dataset. The repertoires were released in a freely available public database intended as a resource for research on the immune response to SARS-CoV-2. Samples were obtained from the ongoing ImmuneRACE study (first 160 participants) and from approximately 1,200 subjects provided by 6 global collaborators. Nearly every sample came with metadata listing a de-identified subject ID, COVID-19 status, age in years and sex. HLA class I and class II types, where available, came from metadata supplied by the sample provider rather than from assay-based typing. Broader findings and caveats from the paper: The quantity of clinical and demographic metadata differed by source and by participant and was supplied without curation.

One collaborating source in Seattle enrolled patients during active infection and followed them longitudinally through the course of disease. Whole blood was collected in K2EDTA tubes by collaborating institutions according to the institutions' own protocols. For TCRbeta analysis, collaborator samples were shipped as frozen whole blood, as isolated PBMCs, or as DNA extracted from either sample type. TCRbeta CDR3 regions were amplified from genomic DNA using the immunoSEQ Assay, a bias-controlled multiplex PCR. The original pipeline was this. The number of nucleated cells in each sample was estimated by amplification of reference gene primers within the assay. Sequence reads were collapsed and filtered to measure the absolute abundance of every unique TCRbeta CDR3 rearrangement. For each sample, productive Simpson clonality was calculated by taking the square root of Simpson's diversity index across productive rearrangements. The clones in this table, taken by TCRdb from immuneACCESS, are in-frame only. Not every clone is retained; where verified, under half of the shortfall comes from an unresolved V gene, and the cause of the rest is unknown. V and J calls and clone size are given by that table; D and trimming were obtained from the DNA. The sample yields some 200,000 clones; around 85% were counted once. The top ten hold under 2.5% of the sample.

Input material: peripheral blood. The chain is encoded by TRBV20-1 joined to TRBJ1-5; 8 bases in the middle match TRBD1. The receptor's source is a woman aged 70-85 years with COVID-19, enrolled during active disease. Here the CDR3 is given as CSASDRDRSYQPQHF. The sequence in DNA is TGCAGTGCTAGTGACCGGGACAGGAGTTATCAGCCCCAGCATTTT.